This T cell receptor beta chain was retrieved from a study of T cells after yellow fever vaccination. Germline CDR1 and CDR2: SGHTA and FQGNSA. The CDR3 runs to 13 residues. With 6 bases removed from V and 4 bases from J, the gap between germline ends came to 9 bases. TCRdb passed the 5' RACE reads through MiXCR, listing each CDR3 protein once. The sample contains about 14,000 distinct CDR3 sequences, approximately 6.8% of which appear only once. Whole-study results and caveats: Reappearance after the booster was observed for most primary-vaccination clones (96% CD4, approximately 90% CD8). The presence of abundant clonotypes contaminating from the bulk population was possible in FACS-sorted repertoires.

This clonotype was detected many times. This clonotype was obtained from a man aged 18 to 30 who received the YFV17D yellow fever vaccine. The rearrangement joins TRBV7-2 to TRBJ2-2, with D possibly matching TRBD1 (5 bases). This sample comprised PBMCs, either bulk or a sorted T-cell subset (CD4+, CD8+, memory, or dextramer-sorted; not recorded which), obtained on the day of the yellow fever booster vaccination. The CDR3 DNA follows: TGTGCCAGCAGATTTACAGGCACCGGGGAGCTGTTTTTT. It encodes CASRFTGTGELFF. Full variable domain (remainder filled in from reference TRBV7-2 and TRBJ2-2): GAGVSQSPSNKVTEKGKDVELRCDPISGHTALYWYRQSLGQGLEFLIYFQGNSAPDKSGLPSDRFSAERTGGSVSTLTIQRTQQEDSAVYLCASRFTGTGELFFGEGSRLTVL.